These 16 T cell receptor beta chains were all obtained from the same sample, sequenced in a study of radiotherapy plus CTLA-4 blockade in lung cancer. TCRdb keeps only in-frame clones here, not all; method: immunoSEQ multiplex PCR. The data contain some 100,000 clones, more than 65% of them singletons. The sequences come from peripheral blood, collected from a patient treated with radiotherapy plus ipilimumab. Every receptor here comes from a human donor with non-small cell lung cancer who had a partial response to radiotherapy plus ipilimumab.

The rearrangement joins TRBV27 to TRBJ1-5; 8 nucleotides line up with TRBD1. V dropped 5 bases and J dropped 6; count of bases not matched to a gene: 15. This CDR3 spans 17 amino acids. The germline gives CDR1 MNHEY, CDR2 SMNVEV (reference sequence). The CDR3 protein is CASSRYRGDLGGQPQHF. The CDR3 nucleotides are TGTGCCAGCAGTAGATACAGGGGGGACCTGGGGGGTCAGCCCCAGCATTTT.

The rearrangement links TRBV7-3 to TRBJ2-3; D perhaps matches TRBD1 (6 bases). Trimming took 3 bases from V and 3 from J, leaving 13 bases between them. CDR3 length: 15 amino acids. CDR1 is SGHTA and CDR2 is FQGTGA in the germline V gene. In DNA, the CDR3 is TGTGCCAGCAGCTTTGGGGGCACGTGGACAGATACGCAGTATTTT. Protein: CASSFGGTWTDTQYF.

The chain couples TRBV28 to TRBJ1-2; TRBD1 agrees at 7 bases. The V segment lost 6 bases and the J segment 2 bases; nucleotides outside the gene matches: 6. Germline CDR1 and CDR2: MDHEN and SYDVKM. The CDR3 contains 14 residues. CDR3 loop: CASSSQGPNYGYTF. The DNA of the CDR3 is TGTGCCAGCAGCTCACAGGGGCCCAACTATGGCTACACCTTC.

In regard to this clone: One end of the junction is discordant with germline, which a read error may explain. The chain recombines TRBV6-1 with TRBJ2-5; D gene uncertain. The J call may be in error: the DNA end matches TRBJ2-7 better. CDR3 length: 16 residues. Germline V gene data show CDR1 as MNHNS and CDR2 as SASEGT. The CDR3 region has the DNA TGTGCCAGCAGGGAAGAAAAAATAGTCTCCCATAACGAGCAGTACTTC. This encodes CASREEKIVSHNEQYF.

The CDR3 is CASSPQAGETQYF. The CDR3 nucleotides read TGTGCCAGCAGTCCGCAAGCAGGGGAGACCCAGTACTTC. The J gene is TRBJ2-5, the V gene TRBV28, with D tentatively TRBD1 (5 bases). The CDR3 spans 13 residues. The V end was cut by 5 bases, the J end by 5 bases, with 12 bases between. Germline values: CDR1 MDHEN, CDR2 SYDVKM.

This rearrangement joins TRBV4-1 to TRBJ1-5; the D is unclear. In germline, CDR1 is MGHRA, CDR2 YSYEKL. The V gene lost 0 bases and the J gene lost 6 bases, with 12 bases spanning the gap. The CDR3 runs 15 residues. CDR3 amino acids: CASSQERGSLQPQHF. The CDR3 bases are TGCGCCAGCAGCCAAGAAAGAGGGTCTCTTCAGCCCCAGCATTTT.

The count of this clone is one. CDR3 sequence reads: CASSSGLREETQYF. The CDR3 DNA reads TGTGCCAGCAGCTCTGGACTAAGAGAAGAGACCCAGTACTTC. This chain joins TRBV28 and TRBJ2-5, with D possibly matching TRBD2 (6 bases). The V end lost 6 bases, the J end lost 3 bases, and 14 bases lay between the germline ends. This CDR3 region has 14 residues. Germline CDR1 is MDHEN and CDR2 is SYDVKM.

This clone was recorded a few times. The chain combines TRBV18 with TRBJ2-2, with a possible D match to TRBD2 (6 bases). The germline V gene has CDR1 KGHSH and CDR2 LQKENI. Trimming stripped 3 bases from V and 7 bases from J, with 9 bases between. The CDR3 covers 13 residues. The CDR3 loop reads CASSPQGGGELFF. The CDR3, as DNA: TGTGCCAGCTCACCTCAGGGAGGCGGGGAGCTGTTTTTT.

The chain is built from TRBV2 and TRBJ1-5, with TRBD1 as a possible D gene (6 bases). Trimming left V 1 base short and J 6 bases short, with 10 bases between. This CDR3 has 14 residues. Germline-derived CDR1 and CDR2 are SNHLY and FYNNEI. The CDR3 DNA is TGTGCCAGCAGTGAAGGGGACATAGGTCAGCCCCAGCATTTT. Translated, it gives CASSEGDIGQPQHF.

The chain has TRBV27 and TRBJ2-7; D perhaps matches TRBD2 (6 bases). V dropped 6 bases and J dropped 0 bases, with 18 bases sitting between them. The CDR3 extends over 16 amino acids. Germline V lookup: CDR1 MNHEY, CDR2 SMNVEV (reference sequence). The CDR3 reads CASRDLGGAYSYEQYV. CDR3 sequence (DNA): TGTGCCAGCAGGGACCTGGGGGGAGCTTACTCCTACGAGCAGTACGTC.

This clone showed up just a few times. CDR3 sequence reads: CASSPQAGTSGYNEQFF. Here the CDR3 DNA reads TGTGCCAGCAGTCCCCAGGCCGGGACTAGCGGATACAATGAGCAGTTCTTC. V and J are TRBV27 and TRBJ2-1; TRBD2 matches at 11 bases. Trimming took 5 bases from V and 4 from J; bases not matched to a gene: 10. This CDR3 spans 17 amino acids. Looked up from germline, CDR1 is MNHEY and CDR2 is SMNVEV (reference sequence).

V gene TRBV18 combines with J gene TRBJ1-1; D remains ambiguous. CDR3 length: 11 residues. The V and J ends lost 3 bases and 10 bases respectively, with 9 bases between them. CDR1 is KGHSH, CDR2 LQKENI, per germline. The CDR3 region is CASSPGVGAFF. The DNA of the CDR3 is TGTGCCAGCTCACCCGGGGTTGGAGCTTTCTTT.

This clone is medium-sized by share. Distinct nucleotide sequences in the sample also encode this CDR3. The chain combines TRBV19 with TRBJ2-7; 7 nucleotides align to TRBD1. Germline CDR1 and CDR2: LNHDA and SQIVND (reference sequence). Trimming cost V 1 base and J 2 bases; bases outside gene matches: 2. The CDR3 length is 14 residues. The CDR3 loop reads CASSIGTGPYEQYF. In DNA, the CDR3 is TGTGCCAGTAGTATAGGGACAGGACCCTACGAGCAGTACTTC.

The CDR3 spells CASSLAPGQGYEQYF. As DNA, the CDR3 is TGTGCCAGCAGCTTAGCACCGGGACAGGGCTACGAGCAGTACTTC. V and J are TRBV7-2 and TRBJ2-7, with 9 positions matching TRBD1. Germline CDR1 and CDR2: SGHTA and FQGNSA. This CDR3 spans 15 amino acids. Trimming cost V 0 bases and J 3 bases; bases outside gene matches: 3.

Details on this clone: This CDR3 is also generated by other DNA sequences in the sample. The V and J genes are TRBV5-1 and TRBJ2-3; D not certain. V lost 0 bases and J 1 base, leaving 3 bases between the germline ends. Germline CDR1 SGHRS, CDR2 YFSETQ. This CDR3 has 13 residues. CDR3 coding DNA: TGCGCCAGCAGCTTGGCCGGCACAGATACGCAGTATTTT. It translates to CASSLAGTDTQYF.

The chain employs TRBV4-2 and TRBJ1-1; 7 nucleotides agree with TRBD1. Germline trimming cut 4 bases from V and 0 bases from J; bases unmatched to any gene: 5. Germline CDR1 LGHNA, CDR2 YNFKEQ. CDR3 length: 15 amino acids. This CDR3 reads CASSLQGELNTEAFF. In DNA, the CDR3 is TGTGCCAGCAGCCTCCAGGGGGAGCTGAACACTGAAGCTTTCTTT.